A single sample gave rise to the 31 T cell receptor beta chains below, sequenced in a study of blood T cell repertoires in COVID-19 (TCRdb year 2020). Library preparation was by the immunoSEQ multiplex PCR assay. TCRdb holds this immuneACCESS table with in-frame rearrangements only. Some clones are missing; in checked studies, unresolved V genes explain under half, and the rest has no known cause. The sample table shows hundreds of thousands of clones, and more than 85% are seen once. 4.1% of the sample goes to the ten largest clones. The sequencing input was PBMCs or T cells enriched from blood (not recorded which). The receptors derive from a woman aged 25 to 39 who had recovered from COVID-19.

The J gene is TRBJ1-2, the V gene TRBV6-1; D not certain. Germline V CDR1 and CDR2: MNHNS, SASEGT. With 0 bases removed from V and 1 base from J, the gap between germline ends came to 6 bases. The CDR3 consists of 14 residues. CDR3 protein: CASSEARSNYGYTF. The CDR3 DNA is TGTGCCAGCAGTGAAGCGCGGAGTAACTATGGCTACACCTTC.

The genes are TRBV7-2 and TRBJ2-2; D gene unclear. Per the germline V gene, CDR1 is SGHTA and CDR2 is FQGNSA. V was cut by 1 base and J by 9 bases, with 15 bases left in between. CDR3 size: 15 residues. The CDR3 loop is CASSLDKSAMRELFF. DNA for the CDR3: TGTGCCAGCAGCTTAGATAAGTCCGCTATGAGGGAGCTGTTTTTT.

This chain uses TRBV10-3 with TRBJ2-7; 14 bases map to TRBD2. The V and J ends lost 2 bases and 5 bases, in that order; junction bases with no gene match: 2. CDR1 and CDR2 (germline): ENHRY, SYGVKD. The CDR3 has 15 amino acids. The CDR3 DNA follows: TGTGCCATCAGTGAGGGGACTAGCGGGAGCCACGAGCAGTACTTC. This translates into CAISEGTSGSHEQYF.

A single count supports this clone. The rearrangement uses TRBV7-9 and TRBJ2-7, with D perhaps TRBD1 (6 bases). The germline V gene encodes CDR1 SEHNR and CDR2 FQNEAQ (reference sequence). Trimming cost V 6 bases and J 5 bases, with 17 bases left between them. The CDR3 has 14 amino acids. DNA of the CDR3: TGTGCCAGCAGTTTCACCGGGACACCGAACGAGCAGTACTTC. Amino acid sequence: CASSFTGTPNEQYF. The variable domain in full, completed from reference TRBV7-9 and TRBJ2-7, reads DTGVSQNPRHKITKRGQNVTFRCDPISEHNRLYWYRQTLGQGPEFLTYFQNEAQLEKSRLLSDRFSAERPKGSFSTLEIQRTEQGDSAMYLCASSFTGTPNEQYFGPGTRLTVT.

The genes are TRBV3-1 (or the pseudogene TRBV3-2) and TRBJ1-4; D unresolved. The V end was cut by 10 bases, the J end by 8 bases, with 17 bases between. This CDR3 is 13 amino acids long. CDR1 is LGHDT, CDR2 YNNKEL, per germline (reference sequence). CDR3: CANRPKVEEKLFF. The CDR3 DNA follows: TGTGCCAACAGACCGAAGGTGGAGGAAAAACTGTTTTTT.

The CDR3 DNA reads TGTGCCAGCAGCCAAGACGGGAGTAGGTACGAGCAGTACTTC. This translates into CASSQDGSRYEQYF. V usage is TRBV3-1 (or the pseudogene TRBV3-2) and J usage is TRBJ2-7, with D possibly matching TRBD2 (6 bases). Trimming removed 0 bases from V and 4 bases from J, with 10 bases in between. Germline V gene sequence: CDR1 LGHDT, CDR2 YNNKEL (reference sequence). The CDR3 consists of 14 residues.

The chain uses TRBV28 and TRBJ1-1; D remains unclear. V lost 4 bases and J 7 bases, leaving 4 bases between the germline ends. In germline, CDR1 is MDHEN, CDR2 SYDVKM. CDR3 length equals 10 residues. This chain's CDR3 is CASSSGEAFF. CDR3 coding DNA: TGTGCCAGCAGTTCAGGTGAAGCTTTCTTT. Filled out from reference TRBV28 and TRBJ1-1, the complete variable domain reads DVKVTQSSRYLVKRTGEKVFLECVQDMDHENMFWYRQDPGLGLRLIYFSYDVKMKEKGDIPEGYSVSREKKERFSLILESASTNQTSMYLCASSSGEAFFGQGTRLTVV.

V and J are TRBV3-1 (or the pseudogene TRBV3-2) and TRBJ2-4, with TRBD1 matching 9 bases. The V gene end was trimmed by 2 bases and the J gene end by 15 bases; junction bases not matched to a gene: 8. CDR3 length: 13 amino acids. Germline CDR1 LGHDT, CDR2 YNNKEL (reference sequence). This CDR3 is CASSQRDRAPWYF. In DNA, the CDR3 is TGTGCCAGCAGCCAAAGGGACAGGGCCCCTTGGTACTTC.

The chain is built from TRBV4-3 and TRBJ1-2; the match to TRBD1 covers 10 bases. The CDR3 runs 16 residues. Germline V gene data show CDR1 as LGHNA and CDR2 as YSLEER. The V and J ends lost 4 bases and 5 bases, in that order; junction bases with no gene match: 10. The CDR3 loop is CASSPGTGVLRYGYTF. The DNA for the CDR3 is TGCGCCAGCAGCCCCGGGACAGGGGTTTTGCGGTATGGCTACACCTTC.

The genes are TRBV2 and TRBJ2-7, with D possibly TRBD2 on 7 matching bases. V lost 8 bases to trimming and J lost 7 bases, with 18 bases between them. The CDR3 contains 13 residues. The germline V gene encodes CDR1 SNHLY and CDR2 FYNNEI. CDR3 DNA: TGTGCCAGCGCAACGGGGGGCGCGCGGGAGCAGTACTTC. As protein: CASATGGAREQYF.

This chain connects TRBV11-1 to TRBJ1-1, with D perhaps TRBD1 (5 bases). The V end lost 5 bases, the J end lost 6 bases, and 16 bases lay between the germline ends. CDR1 and CDR2 from the germline V gene are SGHAT and FQDESV (reference sequence). CDR3 size: 14 residues. CDR3 sequence reads: CASSKGWPGAEAFF. CDR3 DNA: TGTGCCAGCAGCAAGGGGTGGCCGGGCGCTGAAGCTTTCTTT.

The chain is built from TRBV7-2 and TRBJ2-7; 12 bases agree with TRBD2. From germline, CDR1 is SGHTA and CDR2 FQGNSA. Trimming took 0 bases from V and 12 from J; bases not matched to a gene: 15. The CDR3 covers 17 residues. CDR3 DNA: TGTGCCAGCAGCTTAGCCCCCCCCGGGACTAGCGGGCGAGCCTTGTACTTC. Protein product: CASSLAPPGTSGRALYF. Full variable domain (rest looked up from reference TRBV7-2 and TRBJ2-7): GAGVSQSPSNKVTEKGKDVELRCDPISGHTALYWYRQSLGQGLEFLIYFQGNSAPDKSGLPSDRFSAERTGGSVSTLTIQRTQQEDSAVYLCASSLAPPGTSGRALYFGPGTRLTVT.

This chain uses TRBV25-1 with TRBJ1-1; D remains ambiguous. CDR3 length equals 14 residues. The ends were cut back, 2 bases at V and 0 bases at J, with 7 bases in the middle. Germline CDR1 is MGHDK and CDR2 is SYGVNS. CDR3 loop: CASSELGMNTEAFF. In DNA, the CDR3 is TGTGCCAGCAGTGAACTGGGCATGAACACTGAAGCTTTCTTT. Looking up the rest from reference TRBV25-1 and TRBJ1-1 gives the full variable domain: EADIYQTPRYLVIGTGKKITLECSQTMGHDKMYWYQQDPGMELHLIHYSYGVNSTEKGDLSSESTVSRIRTEHFPLTLESARPSHTSQYLCASSELGMNTEAFFGQGTRLTVV.

The gene calls are TRBV10-1 and TRBJ2-7; 12 bases map to TRBD2. Trimming cost V 5 bases and J 3 bases; bases outside gene matches: 2. The germline gives CDR1 WNHNN, CDR2 SYGVQD (reference sequence). The CDR3 runs 14 residues. CDR3: CASSRTSGIYEQYF. CDR3 in DNA: TGCGCCAGCAGTAGGACTAGCGGGATCTACGAGCAGTACTTC.

This clone has a single count. J is TRBJ2-7 and V is TRBV4-2; 9 positions match TRBD2. V lost 0 bases and J lost 0; bases outside the gene matches: 12. There are 19 residues in the CDR3. Looked up from germline, CDR1 is LGHNA and CDR2 is YNFKEQ. The DNA of the CDR3 is TGTGCCAGCAGCCAAGAGAGCGCCACTAGCGGGCTAAGCTCCTACGAGCAGTACTTC. Its translation is CASSQESATSGLSSYEQYF.

The gene calls are TRBV11-1 and TRBJ2-3; TRBD2 agrees at 7 bases. With 5 bases clipped from V and 1 base from J, the junction kept 9 bases outside the gene matches. The CDR3 spans 16 residues. Germline CDR1 is SGHAT and CDR2 is FQDESV (reference sequence). The CDR3 bases are TGTGCCAGCAGCCTAGGCCTCCGGGAGGGCACAGATACGCAGTATTTT. Its protein product is CASSLGLREGTDTQYF.

The J gene is TRBJ2-5, the V gene TRBV6-5; 7 bases are shared with TRBD1. Per the germline V gene, CDR1 is MNHEY and CDR2 is SVGAGI. The CDR3 is 15 residues long. Germline trimming cut 7 bases from V and 0 bases from J; bases unmatched to any gene: 8. For the CDR3, the DNA is TGTGCCAGCAAGGGGACAGCCACCCACCAAGAGACCCAGTACTTC. Translated, it gives CASKGTATHQETQYF.

The V call is TRBV9, the J call TRBJ2-3; 10 nucleotides line up with TRBD1. The germline gives CDR1 SGDLS, CDR2 YYNGEE. The CDR3 is made up of 16 amino acids. J gave up 1 base and V 5 bases, and 7 bases lay outside the gene matches. The CDR3 spells CASSPPGTGGTDTQYF. The DNA of the CDR3 is TGTGCCAGCAGTCCTCCCGGGACAGGGGGCACAGATACGCAGTATTTT.

The V and J genes are TRBV7-3 and TRBJ2-7; the match to TRBD2 covers 7 bases. Germline CDR1 is SGHTA and CDR2 is FQGTGA. Germline trimming cut 2 bases from V and 4 bases from J; bases unmatched to any gene: 8. CDR3 size: 15 residues. In nucleotides, the CDR3 is TGTGCCAGCAGCTTAGCAGCTAGCGGAGCTTACGAGCAGTACTTC. Translating it yields CASSLAASGAYEQYF.

The J gene is TRBJ1-3, the V gene TRBV7-9; 9 positions match TRBD1. Germline assignment: CDR1 SEHNR and CDR2 FQNEAQ (reference sequence). V dropped 6 bases and J dropped 8; count of bases not matched to a gene: 11. The CDR3 spans 15 residues. CDR3 bases: TGTGCCAGCAGAAGAGTAGGGACAGGGAGGTACACCATATATTTT. Its protein is CASRRVGTGRYTIYF.

J is TRBJ1-4 and V is TRBV9, with 7 bases identical to TRBD1. There are 15 residues in the CDR3. Germline lookup yields CDR1 SGDLS and CDR2 YYNGEE. V dropped 4 bases and J dropped 7; count of bases not matched to a gene: 10. As DNA, the CDR3 is TGTGCCAGCAGCCTAACCGCAACAGGGGTTGAAAAACTGTTTTTT. It codes for CASSLTATGVEKLFF.

Remarks on this clone: One junction end disagrees with the germline gene, perhaps due to a read error. The V and J genes are TRBV7-7 and TRBJ2-5; TRBD1 might be the D (5 bases). The CDR3 extends over 14 amino acids. Per the germline V gene, CDR1 is SSHAT and CDR2 is FNYEAQ (reference sequence). DNA for the CDR3: TGTGCTAGCAGCCCAGGGCCCATAAAAGAGACCCAGTACTTC. Amino acids: CASSPGPIKETQYF.

The chain uses TRBV6-2 or TRBV6-3 and TRBJ1-5; 9 bases are a match to TRBD1. CDR3 size: 15 residues. The V segment lost 0 bases and the J segment 5 bases; nucleotides outside the gene matches: 2. CDR1 MNHEY and CDR2 SVGEGT come from the germline V gene. The CDR3 spells CASSYSGTGYQPQHF. The CDR3 nucleotides are TGTGCCAGCAGTTACTCCGGGACAGGGTATCAGCCCCAGCATTTT.

CDR3 bases: TGTGCCAGCAGCTTAGTAGGGGGAAGGGACGAGCAGTACTTC. It encodes CASSLVGGRDEQYF. The gene calls are TRBV11-2 and TRBJ2-7; maybe TRBD1 (6 bases). CDR1 SGHAT and CDR2 FQNNGV come from the germline V gene. CDR3 length: 14 residues. The V and J ends lost 1 base and 5 bases respectively, with 12 bases between them.

This sequence joins TRBV21-1 and TRBJ1-1; TRBD1, the D gene given by the table, was not confirmed from the DNA. TRBV21-1 constitutes a pseudogene. The CDR3 is 15 amino acids. The CDR3 DNA is TGTGCCAGCAGCCCTCGGACAGGGCCGAACACTGAAGCTTTCTTT. Its translation: CASSPRTGPNTEAFF.

The chain carries TRBV20-1 and TRBJ2-5; tentatively, D is TRBD1 (6 bases). The CDR3 is 11 residues long. Deletions cut 6 bases from V and 5 bases from J, with 10 bases between. From germline, CDR1 is DFQATT and CDR2 SNEGSKA (reference sequence). The CDR3 DNA reads as TGCAGTGCAGGGACAAGGGAGACCCAGTACTTC. As protein: CSAGTRETQYF.

Remarks on this clone: Germline is not matched at one junction end, which may reflect a read error. The chain uses TRBV5-1 and TRBJ2-7; a possible D gene is TRBD1 (6 bases). This CDR3 spans 10 amino acids. Germline V gene lookup returns CDR1 SGHRS and CDR2 YFSETQ. CDR3 sequence (DNA): TGCGCCAGCAGCTCCTGTCGCAGGGGCTTC. As protein: CASSSCRRGF.

This chain uses TRBV18 with TRBJ2-7, with a tentative D call TRBD1 (6 bases). Trimming took off 4 bases at V and 0 bases at J, with 16 bases between the two ends. This CDR3 is 16 amino acids long. Per the germline V gene, CDR1 is KGHSH and CDR2 is LQKENI. The CDR3 sequence is CASSLNTGKSSYEQYF. The CDR3 coding sequence is TGTGCCAGCTCACTTAATACAGGGAAAAGCTCCTACGAGCAGTACTTC.

The gene calls are TRBV7-2 and TRBJ1-5; no clear D. V lost 5 bases and J 4 bases, leaving 9 bases between the germline ends. Per the germline V gene, CDR1 is SGHTA and CDR2 is FQGNSA. The CDR3 spans 13 residues. CDR3 nucleotides: TGTGCCAGCAGCCAAGACTTAAATCAGCCCCAGCATTTT. Amino acids: CASSQDLNQPQHF.

This chain joins TRBV15 and TRBJ2-7; perhaps TRBD2 as D (6 bases). Germline loops: CDR1 LNHNV, CDR2 YYDKDF (reference sequence). The CDR3 is 14 amino acids. V dropped 0 bases and J dropped 3 bases, with 9 bases sitting between them. DNA for the CDR3: TGTGCCACCAGCAGAGATTTGGGGGGCTACGAGCAGTACTTC. It yields the protein CATSRDLGGYEQYF.

The rearrangement uses TRBV30 and TRBJ1-1; D is unresolved. V was cut by 4 bases and J by 3 bases, with 12 bases left in between. CDR1 and CDR2 (germline): GTSNPN, SVGIG (reference sequence). The CDR3 has 13 amino acids. CDR3 bases: TGTGCCTGGACCCGAGGCAGCTACACTGAAGCTTTCTTT. Its translation: CAWTRGSYTEAFF.